A single sample is the source of the 15 T cell receptor beta chains below, sequenced in a study of T cell responses to AZD1222 COVID-19 vaccine. TCRdb keeps only in-frame clones here, not all; method: immunoSEQ multiplex PCR. This sample has approximately 150,000 clones, with roughly 90% found just once. The sequenced sample was peripheral blood, obtained 28 days after the second AZD1222 dose. These receptors were collected from an adult who received the AZD1222 COVID-19 vaccine.

The V and J genes are TRBV5-1 and TRBJ2-7; 9 bases match TRBD1. Looked up from germline, CDR1 is SGHRS and CDR2 is YFSETQ. The CDR3 loop spans 14 amino acids. V trimming: 3 bases; J trimming: 6 bases; junction bases outside the gene matches: 7. The CDR3 spells CASSSGDRETEQYF. Written as DNA, the CDR3 is TGCGCCAGCAGCTCGGGGGACAGGGAAACCGAGCAGTACTTC.

V gene TRBV7-3 combines with J gene TRBJ2-7; possible D gene TRBD2, 5 bases. Trimming cost V 2 bases and J 5 bases, with 13 bases left between them. This CDR3 contains 14 residues. Germline values: CDR1 SGHTA, CDR2 FQGTGA. CDR3 region: CASSLGGSLNEQYF. CDR3 sequence (DNA): TGTGCCAGCAGCTTAGGTGGGAGCCTCAACGAGCAGTACTTC.

The CDR3 protein is CASSLTTGGFETQYF. The CDR3 bases are TGTGCCAGCAGTTTAACCACAGGGGGCTTCGAGACCCAGTACTTC. The chain uses TRBV27 and TRBJ2-5, with 9 nucleotides matching TRBD1. Germline assignment: CDR1 MNHEY and CDR2 SMNVEV (reference sequence). Trimming removed 2 bases from V and 5 bases from J; junction bases left unmatched: 6. CDR3 length equals 15 residues.

This clone came up a few times. The sample carries other DNA sequences with the same CDR3. The rearrangement links TRBV4-1 to TRBJ1-2, with 8 bases that match TRBD1. Germline CDR1 MGHRA, CDR2 YSYEKL. Trimming removed 0 bases from V and 5 bases from J; junction bases left unmatched: 5. The CDR3 has 15 amino acids. Written as DNA, the CDR3 is TGCGCCAGCAGCCAAGAAGGACAGGGCTTATATGGCTACACCTTC. Translated: CASSQEGQGLYGYTF.

The chain links TRBV19 to TRBJ2-6; 8 positions agree with TRBD1. V dropped 8 bases and J dropped 2; count of bases not matched to a gene: 5. Germline values: CDR1 LNHDA, CDR2 SQIVND (reference sequence). The CDR3 covers 15 residues. For the CDR3, the DNA is TGTGCCAGTTCGCCACAGGGGGCTGGGGCCAACGTCCTGACTTTC. Protein product: CASSPQGAGANVLTF.

This clone was counted a single time. The chain joins TRBV19 to TRBJ1-6; the D gene is possibly TRBD1 (5 bases). The CDR3 has 15 residues. Trimming took 8 bases from V and 8 from J, leaving 19 bases between them. Germline CDR1 reads LNHDA; CDR2 reads SQIVND (reference sequence). CDR3 loop: CASRGWPGVDSPLHF. The CDR3 DNA follows: TGTGCCAGTCGAGGCTGGCCGGGGGTGGATTCACCCCTCCACTTT.

This chain links TRBV12-2 with TRBJ2-7. TRBV12-2 corresponds to a pseudogene. The CDR3 totals 13 residues. The CDR3 DNA reads TGTGCAAGTCGCTTAGCGGTAGGGTTACAGCAGTACTTC. It encodes CASRLAVGLQQYF.

This chain links TRBV5-8 with TRBJ2-2; either TRBD1 or TRBD2 may fit D (5 bases each). CDR3 size: 15 residues. CDR1 is SGHTS and CDR2 is YDEGEE in the germline V gene. Trimming took off 7 bases at V and 1 base at J, with 14 bases between the two ends. CDR3 residues: CASSGGYVNTGELFF. In DNA, the CDR3 is TGTGCCAGCTCTGGGGGTTATGTGAACACCGGGGAGCTGTTTTTT.

The chain combines TRBV6-5 with TRBJ2-7, with D maybe TRBD2 (5 bases). CDR3 length: 14 amino acids. Trimming removed 0 bases from V and 5 bases from J, with 11 bases in between. CDR1 MNHEY and CDR2 SVGAGI come from the germline V gene. This chain's CDR3 is CASSYSRARDEQYF. DNA for the CDR3: TGTGCCAGCAGTTACTCGCGGGCGAGGGACGAGCAGTACTTC.

This chain uses TRBV20-1 with TRBJ2-1; D is unclear. This CDR3 spans 10 amino acids. Trimming pared 5 bases from V and 6 bases from J, leaving 5 bases between. CDR1 is DFQATT, CDR2 SNEGSKA, per germline (reference sequence). The CDR3 nucleotides read TGCAGTGCTGAGACCAATGAGCAGTTCTTC. Its translation is CSAETNEQFF.

Here the CDR3 DNA reads TGCGCCAGCTGCAAGGGACCCTCTGGAAACACCATATATTTT. This codes for CASCKGPSGNTIYF. V usage is TRBV5-1 and J usage is TRBJ1-3, with TRBD1 as a possible D gene (5 bases). The V gene's germline CDR1 is SGHRS and CDR2 YFSETQ. V gave up 7 bases and J gave up 0 bases, with 11 bases separating them. The CDR3 is 14 residues long.

For the CDR3, the DNA is TGTGCCAGCAGCCCAGACCATTTAGCTTCAGAGCAGTACTTC. Its translation: CASSPDHLASEQYF. The chain recombines TRBV11-2 with TRBJ2-7; D unclear. The CDR3 runs 14 residues. Germline CDR1 is SGHAT and CDR2 is FQNNGV. The germline V and J ends were trimmed by 5 bases and 7 bases, with 18 bases remaining between them.

The DNA for the CDR3 is TGTGCCAGCAGCGTCCGGACAGGGGACGGCGAGCAGTACTTC. This gives the protein CASSVRTGDGEQYF. V gene TRBV7-2 combines with J gene TRBJ2-7, with TRBD1 matching 9 bases. V was clipped by 5 bases and J by 6 bases; unmatched bases: 8. CDR3 size: 14 residues. The germline CDR1 and CDR2 sequences are SGHTA and FQGNSA.

CDR3 DNA sequence: TGTGCCAGCAGTTTAAACAGGGTCACTGAAGCTTTCTTT. It codes for CASSLNRVTEAFF. The chain joins TRBV27 to TRBJ1-1, with D perhaps TRBD1 (6 bases). There are 13 residues in the CDR3. The germline CDR1 and CDR2 sequences are MNHEY and SMNVEV (reference sequence). Trimming stripped 2 bases from V and 4 bases from J, with 8 bases between.

DNA of the CDR3: TGTGCCAGCAGCCCTGGGGACGGAGAAGAGACCCAGTACTTC. Translating it yields CASSPGDGEETQYF. The genes are TRBV11-3 and TRBJ2-5; perhaps D is TRBD1 or TRBD2 (5 bases each). V dropped 5 bases and J dropped 3 bases, with 13 bases sitting between them. The CDR3 has 14 amino acids. Looked up from germline, CDR1 is SGHNT and CDR2 is YENEEA.